The text below deals with one T cell receptor (beta chain). This clone was counted many times. Its antigen specificity is not known. No much larger clone is present one base from it, and per-base qualities are unavailable. At the junction V is shortened by 4 bases and J by 2 bases; bases outside the gene matches: 10. CDR1 and CDR2 are read off the germline V gene as MDHEN and SYDVKM. The cysteine opens and the phenylalanine closes a CDR3 of 17 amino acids. The DNA shown is the 51-base CDR3, in frame from base 1. The donors were healthy, HIV-negative adults who had no recently reported acute infections or vaccinations. Every donor was a Caucasian adult living in Nashville, Tennessee, USA. Magnetic negative selection was used to enrich CD4+ T cells, after which naive cells were positively selected on CD45RA and the negative fraction became the memory subset. After blood collection by leukapheresis, PBMCs were isolated using Ficoll-Histopaque density gradient centrifugation and then cryopreserved in the vapor phase of liquid nitrogen. Purity and quantity of every magnetically sorted T cell population were checked by analytical flow cytometry. Each sorted fraction had its genomic DNA isolated and then quantified by UV absorbance on a Nanodrop 2000c.

The sample is drawn from a study of shared clonotypes between healthy human individuals (dated by TCRdb to 2020 to 2022). Turning to the overall study: Three men and two women, aged 18 to 49 years, made up the cohort. For each donor, CD4 naive and CD4 memory were each run on three plates, CD8 naive on two plates, and CD8 memory on one plate. To estimate repertoire size and how much clonotype sharing occurs between individuals, the study deeply sequenced the blood TCR repertoires of 5 or 6 healthy adults. Different laboratories and diverse techniques were used to prepare libraries and sequence TCR repertoires, to increase sequencing depth and limit assay-specific biases. Between about 0.9 and 10 billion PBMCs per donor were obtained by leukapheresis. On the study overall, not on this receptor specifically: Approximately 5% of naive CD4, 3.5% of naive CD8, about 2.4% of memory CD4, and over 0.35% of memory CD8 clonotypes were shared across a handful of donors. The genetic and exposure-history diversity represented was limited by the small number of donors. Incomplete sequencing was indicated by rarefaction of sorted-subset datasets, despite the large sequencing depth. Sampling was limited to blood, and TCR repertoires in tissue likely differ from TCR repertoires in blood. Estimated clonotype richness was generally larger for naive than for memory subsets. Higher generation probabilities were observed for clonotypes shared by all four sorted-subset donors than for non-shared clonotypes. Based on pairwise subsampling, the degree of clonotype sharing among donors was expected to be affected by sequencing depth.

Using the deep immunoSEQ assay, multiplex PCR amplified TCR CDR3 regions from genomic DNA. Extracted genomic DNA from each cell subset was spread evenly across all wells of several immunoSEQ 96-well plates, with each plate serving as a replicate. Each replicate PCR for sorted subsets received around 0.2 ug genomic DNA, equal to some 32,000 T cell genomes. Purified libraries were measured with a Qubit 3.0 fluorometer, size-checked on a Bioanalyzer 2100, and measured again with the KAPA Library Quantification kit. A separate single-read 150-cycle Illumina NextSeq 550 flow cell was used to sequence each immunoSEQ 96-well plate. Per the original workflow: The immunoSEQ output contained only junctional sequences without quality scores, so filtering could not match that applied to full-length reads. Sequences were annotated with PyIR, a Python wrapper for IgBLAST v1.9, and V/J genes and CDR3 were assigned using IMGT germline references. Any read was removed if the V/J assignment was weak (E-value above 1e-6), the CDR3 was missing, or the read contained stop codons, out-of-frame junctions, or ambiguous translated residues. V3J clonotypes were defined by identical inferred V gene, J gene, and CDR3 amino acid sequence. The percentage overlap between two repertoires was calculated by dividing the number of shared unique clonotypes by the size of the smaller repertoire. Three approaches were used to assess repertoire richness: RTK rarefaction, the Chao1 estimator, and Recon v2.1 estimates of unobserved clonotypes. For all TCRbeta clonotypes obtained by the gDNA method from several donors, generation probabilities were computed with OLGA. The table comes from immuneACCESS by way of TCRdb, which keeps in-frame sequences with V and J called. Part of the clones is missing from these tables; in studies checked, under half for an unresolved V gene and the rest for unknown reasons. That table furnishes V, J and clone size, whereas the DNA furnished D and trimming. Within this sample are 600,000 to 700,000 clones, with about 80% of them counted one time only. The ten largest clonotypes hold roughly 1.9% of the sample.

This TCR was recovered from a woman aged 25 to 39 in good health. The chain is assembled from TRBV28 and TRBJ2-2, with TRBD1 matching 7 junction bases. Sequencing was performed on memory CD4+ T cells sorted from blood. The cell subset or site label, as the study defines it: CD45RA-negative fraction. For the CDR3, the sequence is CASSYPTGKFNTGELFF. The DNA sequence is given as TGTGCCAGCAGTTATCCGACAGGGAAGTTCAACACCGGGGAGCTGTTTTTT.